These 26 T cell receptor beta chains were sequenced from one sample in a study of regulatory T cells in long-lasting Graves disease. The time point here: persistent/refractory GD, antithyroid drugs over 5 years with positive TRAb. PBMC-extracted RNA yielded the TCR library. Combining iRepertoire HTBI primers with Arm-PCR of CDR3 regions, the authors built TCR beta libraries. TCRdb processed the multiplex PCR reads anew with MiXCR; each CDR3 protein has one entry. The sample has around 510,000 distinct CDR3 sequences, 20% seen once. Here the sequenced sample was peripheral blood mononuclear cells (PBMCs), taken when the disease was refractory, from a patient treated with antithyroid drugs. The receptors originated from a female donor with Graves disease.

The chain joins TRBV29-1 to TRBJ2-7; possibly TRBD1 for D (6 bases). Trimming removed 4 bases from V and 1 base from J, with 8 bases in between. CDR3 length equals 12 residues. Looked up from germline, CDR1 is SQVTM and CDR2 is ANQGSEA. The CDR3 region has the DNA TGCAGCGTTGCCCAGGGGTCCTACGAGCAGTACTTC. Translated, it gives CSVAQGSYEQYF.

This clonotype has a handful of counts. V gene TRBV10-3 combines with J gene TRBJ1-4; a weak D match, TRBD1 (5 bases). CDR1 is ENHRY and CDR2 is SYGVKD in the germline V gene. V was shortened by 6 bases and J by 6 bases, with 11 bases between the two germline ends. The CDR3 sequence is 13 residues long. DNA for the CDR3: TGTGCCATCAGCGGGGAGGGGCATGAAAAACTGTTTTTT. It yields the protein CAISGEGHEKLFF.

There are many counts of this clonotype. The CDR3 here is CAWGGEVGHQETQYF. The CDR3 bases are TGTGCCTGGGGCGGCGAGGTGGGACACCAAGAGACCCAGTACTTC. The V call is TRBV30, the J call TRBJ2-5; D is tentatively TRBD1 or TRBD2 (5 bases each). This CDR3 comprises 15 residues. Per germline, CDR1 GTSNPN and CDR2 SVGIG (reference sequence). V lost 5 bases and J 0 bases, leaving 16 bases between the germline ends.

Ten or more counts support this clonotype. The chain combines TRBV12-3 or TRBV12-4 with TRBJ1-5, with D possibly being TRBD1 (6 bases). The CDR3 has 13 amino acids. Trimming took 6 bases from V and 4 from J, leaving 10 bases between them. Here the CDR3 reads CASRQQGNQPQHF. CDR3 DNA sequence: TGTGCCAGCAGGCAACAGGGAAATCAGCCCCAGCATTTT.

This clonotype was counted at least ten times. Written as DNA, the CDR3 is TGTGCCAGCAGTTTTGACGCCCGACAGCCAAAAGCTTTCTTT. Its protein is CASSFDARQPKAFF. The chain links TRBV28 to TRBJ1-1; D may be TRBD1 (5 bases). The germline V gene has CDR1 MDHEN and CDR2 SYDVKM. V dropped 3 bases and J dropped 9 bases, with 17 bases sitting between them. The CDR3 consists of 14 residues.

This chain links TRBV27 with TRBJ1-5, with 8 bases fitting TRBD1. V gave up 4 bases and J gave up 6 bases; unmatched junction bases: 5. The CDR3 covers 14 residues. Germline assignment: CDR1 MNHEY and CDR2 SMNVEV (reference sequence). The CDR3 loop reads CASSSRGRGQPQHF. CDR3 nucleotide sequence: TGTGCCAGCAGTTCCAGGGGGCGCGGTCAGCCCCAGCATTTT.

This clonotype was found many times. The rearrangement joins TRBV2 to TRBJ2-7; possibly TRBD1 for D (6 bases). V shed 1 base and J shed 4 bases, with 8 bases lying between them. In germline, CDR1 is SNHLY, CDR2 FYNNEI. The CDR3 is 13 residues long. CDR3 nucleotide sequence: TGTGCCAGCAGTGAAGGGACAGTGTACGAGCAGTACTTC. Its protein is CASSEGTVYEQYF.

This chain links TRBV20-1 with TRBJ1-1, with 8 bases aligning to TRBD1. There are 14 residues in the CDR3. The germline V gene has CDR1 DFQATT and CDR2 SNEGSKA (reference sequence). J lost 0 bases, V lost 7 bases, and 7 bases had no gene match. The chain's CDR3 is CSVQGAPMNTEAFF. CDR3 nucleotide sequence: TGCAGTGTGCAGGGGGCCCCAATGAACACTGAAGCTTTCTTT.

This clonotype was seen repeatedly, ten times or more. The chain recombines TRBV28 with TRBJ2-7; D is unresolved. In germline, CDR1 is MDHEN, CDR2 SYDVKM. Deletions cut 3 bases from V and 6 bases from J, with 6 bases between. This CDR3 spans 11 amino acids. The CDR3 nucleotides are TGTGCCAGCAGTTTCTTACGCGAGCAGTACTTC. It translates to CASSFLREQYF.

This clonotype appeared many times. The J gene is TRBJ1-2, the V gene TRBV20-1; no clear D gene. V shed 6 bases and J shed 4 bases, with 12 bases lying between them. The germline V gene encodes CDR1 DFQATT and CDR2 SNEGSKA (reference sequence). CDR3 size: 12 residues. This CDR3 is CSAALKGYGYTF. In DNA form, the CDR3 reads TGCAGTGCGGCGCTGAAGGGCTATGGCTACACCTTC.

This clonotype was counted a single time. The chain recombines TRBV5-5 with TRBJ1-5, with 7 bases lining up with TRBD1. The junction had 12 bases not matched to a gene; V was cut back by 2 bases and J by 1 base. Germline loops: CDR1 SGHKS, CDR2 YYEKEE (reference sequence). The CDR3 has 18 residues. The CDR3 spells CASSLGGQADTSNQPQHF. CDR3 nucleotide sequence: TGTGCCAGCAGCTTAGGGGGCCAGGCTGATACAAGCAATCAGCCCCAGCATTTT.

There are many counts of this clonotype. The chain combines TRBV6-1 with TRBJ1-5; D is unresolved. V was cut by 6 bases and J by 5 bases, with 11 bases left in between. From germline, CDR1 is MNHNS and CDR2 SASEGT. The CDR3 sequence is 13 residues long. The CDR3 sequence: CASSIGRDQPQHF. CDR3 nucleotides: TGTGCCAGCAGCATAGGGCGAGATCAGCCCCAGCATTTT.

This clonotype was detected many times. The rearrangement links TRBV27 to TRBJ2-7, with D maybe TRBD1 (6 bases). CDR3 length: 15 amino acids. Germline V gene lookup returns CDR1 MNHEY and CDR2 SMNVEV (reference sequence). Trimming removed 3 bases from V and 1 base from J, with 13 bases in between. The CDR3 loop reads CASSLRQGPSYEQYF. CDR3 bases: TGTGCCAGCAGTTTGAGGCAGGGGCCTTCCTACGAGCAGTACTTC.

The table lists this clonotype with many counts. This chain joins TRBV6-1 and TRBJ2-5; D uncertain. Germline CDR1 MNHNS, CDR2 SASEGT. V was pared by 6 bases and J by 5 bases, with 16 bases between. This CDR3 contains 14 residues. The CDR3 DNA sequence: TGTGCCAGCAGCCCTTCTGGGGTCCGGGAGACCCAGTACTTC. Its protein is CASSPSGVRETQYF.

Worth noting for this clonotype: A much larger clone lies one base from this, so it may be a read error. The chain has TRBV20-1 and TRBJ2-7, with 7 bases fitting TRBD2. V was clipped by 5 bases and J by 6 bases; unmatched bases: 10. The CDR3 is made up of 13 amino acids. CDR1 is DFQATT and CDR2 is SNEGSKA in the germline V gene (reference sequence). Here the CDR3 DNA reads TGCAGTGCTCAACTAGCGACCTCTGGCGAGCAGTACTTC. Translating gives CSAQLATSGEQYF.

This clonotype has at least ten counts. The J gene is TRBJ2-5, the V gene TRBV3-1, with D maybe TRBD2 (5 bases). The length of the CDR3 is 15 residues. Germline V lookup: CDR1 LGHDT, CDR2 YNNKEL (reference sequence). V lost 2 bases and J 3 bases, leaving 13 bases between the germline ends. CDR3 sequence reads: CASSQPGRVKETQYF. The CDR3, as DNA: TGTGCCAGCAGCCAACCGGGAAGGGTTAAAGAGACCCAGTACTTC.

This clonotype was recorded at least ten times. V and J are TRBV20-1 and TRBJ1-2, with TRBD1 identical over 7 bases. V shed 6 bases and J 3 bases; nucleotides not matched to a gene: 1. The CDR3 has 11 residues. Germline V gene data show CDR1 as DFQATT and CDR2 as SNEGSKA (reference sequence). The CDR3 DNA is TGCAGTGCCCAGGGGGACTATGGCTACACCTTC. It encodes CSAQGDYGYTF.

The chain carries TRBV30 and TRBJ2-7; D might be TRBD1 (5 bases). CDR3 size: 14 residues. V lost 1 base, J lost 2 bases, and 12 bases lay in between. CDR1 is GTSNPN and CDR2 is SVGIG in the germline V gene (reference sequence). The CDR3 DNA is TGTGCCTGGAGTGGGGAACAGGTCGCCTACGAGCAGTACTTC. It translates to CAWSGEQVAYEQYF.

The sample holds many counts of this clonotype. The chain links TRBV2 to TRBJ1-4; D gene uncertain. Germline lookup yields CDR1 SNHLY and CDR2 FYNNEI. This CDR3 has 15 residues. Between the trimmed V and J ends, which lost 11 bases and 8 bases, there was a span of 24 bases. The CDR3 is CAGRVNLKPEEKLFF. In DNA form, the CDR3 reads TGTGCCGGCCGCGTCAATCTCAAGCCGGAGGAAAAACTGTTTTTT.

The chain joins TRBV19 to TRBJ2-7, with a possible D match to TRBD2 (5 bases). From germline, CDR1 is LNHDA and CDR2 SQIVND (reference sequence). The CDR3 totals 14 residues. The ends were cut back, 9 bases at V and 5 bases at J, with 20 bases in the middle. Here the CDR3 reads CASSKTLWENEQYF. For the CDR3, the DNA is TGTGCCAGCTCTAAGACCCTTTGGGAGAACGAGCAGTACTTC.

The J gene is TRBJ2-7, the V gene TRBV6-1; D perhaps matches TRBD2 (6 bases). Per germline, CDR1 MNHNS and CDR2 SASEGT. The ends were cut back, 6 bases at V and 3 bases at J, with 18 bases in the middle. This CDR3 is built from 15 residues. As DNA, the CDR3 is TGTGCCAGCAGCTGGCCGACTAGACTGATCTACGAGCAGTACTTC. It encodes CASSWPTRLIYEQYF.

This clonotype was seen a few times. No conserved phenylalanine or tryptophan is present at the end of the CDR3, so a read error is the likely explanation. The limits of the CDR3 on the DNA are not certain, so only TCRdb's listed CDR3 is given. The chain is built from TRBV6-7 and TRBJ1-1; TRBD1 was called by the table and not checked on the DNA. TRBV6-7 qualifies as an ORF whose function is uncertain. Counting both end residues, the CDR3 totals 10 amino acids. The CDR3 sequence is CASSPLAGVC.

V usage is TRBV4-1 and J usage is TRBJ2-7; 9 positions match TRBD1. CDR1 is MGHRA, CDR2 YSYEKL, per germline. The CDR3 is 15 residues long. Trimming cost V 1 base and J 2 bases; bases outside gene matches: 3. CDR3 nucleotides: TGCGCCAGCAGCCAAGTATGGGACAGGGCCTACGAGCAGTACTTC. Its protein is CASSQVWDRAYEQYF.

The chain has TRBV7-2 and TRBJ2-6; no definite D call. Trimming removed 5 bases from V and 1 base from J, with 9 bases in between. In germline, CDR1 is SGHTA, CDR2 FQGNSA. The CDR3 spans 15 residues. Written as DNA, the CDR3 is TGTGCCAGCAGCCCGGACGCTTCTGGGGCCAACGTCCTGACTTTC. It yields the protein CASSPDASGANVLTF.

There are many counts of this clonotype. This chain connects TRBV12-3 or TRBV12-4 to TRBJ1-3, with D possibly TRBD1 on 6 matching bases. The CDR3 extends over 14 amino acids. With 6 bases removed from V and 5 bases from J, the gap between germline ends came to 14 bases. The CDR3 is CASRPPGERNTIYF. The CDR3, as DNA: TGTGCCAGCAGACCGCCAGGGGAGCGAAACACCATATATTTT.

The chain links TRBV5-1 to TRBJ2-5, with D possibly being TRBD1 (6 bases). V shed 4 bases and J shed 5 bases, with 18 bases lying between them. The CDR3 runs to 15 residues. The germline CDR1 and CDR2 sequences are SGHRS and YFSETQ. CDR3 amino acids: CASSRSMGAVETQYF. DNA for the CDR3: TGCGCCAGCAGCCGGTCCATGGGGGCGGTTGAGACCCAGTACTTC.